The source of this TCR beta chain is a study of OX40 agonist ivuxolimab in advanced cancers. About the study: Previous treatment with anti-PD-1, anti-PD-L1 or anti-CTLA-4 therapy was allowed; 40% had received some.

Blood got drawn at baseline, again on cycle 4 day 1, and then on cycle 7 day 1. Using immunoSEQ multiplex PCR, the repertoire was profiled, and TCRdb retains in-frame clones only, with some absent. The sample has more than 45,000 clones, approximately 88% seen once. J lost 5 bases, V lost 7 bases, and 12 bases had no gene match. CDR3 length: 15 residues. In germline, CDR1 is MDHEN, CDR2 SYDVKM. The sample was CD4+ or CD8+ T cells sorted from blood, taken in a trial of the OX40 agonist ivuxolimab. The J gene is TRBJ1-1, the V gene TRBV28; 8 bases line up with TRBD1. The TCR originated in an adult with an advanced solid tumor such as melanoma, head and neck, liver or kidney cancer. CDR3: CASTAPDRGRTEAFF. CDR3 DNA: TGTGCCAGCACCGCCCCCGACAGGGGACGAACTGAAGCTTTCTTT.